This T cell receptor (beta chain) was retrieved from a study of spatial heterogeneity in lung cancer. Study-level points and caveats: Expanded intratumoral alpha and beta TCR counts tracked tumor mutation counts.

This clonotype ranks as medium-sized. The antigen is undetermined. A library made for alpha chains picked up this beta chain off target, so its size means little. TCRdb recomputed calls from the 5' RACE reads with MiXCR, one row per CDR3 protein. The sample records a few thousand distinct CDR3 sequences, 4.8% being singletons. With 6 bases removed from V and 11 bases from J, the gap between germline ends came to 17 bases. Germline CDR1 is MDHEN and CDR2 is SYDVKM. The length of the CDR3 is 13 residues. Time point given: sample taken at primary tumor resection. The chain combines TRBV28 with TRBJ2-1, with D perhaps matching TRBD1 (5 bases). The sample consisted of lung tumor tissue, taken at surgery. The receptor was isolated from a male donor with early-stage non-small cell lung cancer. The CDR3 DNA follows: TGTGCCAGCAGCCTCAGACAGCCGGCAAAGCAGTTCTTC. Encoded protein: CASSLRQPAKQFF.